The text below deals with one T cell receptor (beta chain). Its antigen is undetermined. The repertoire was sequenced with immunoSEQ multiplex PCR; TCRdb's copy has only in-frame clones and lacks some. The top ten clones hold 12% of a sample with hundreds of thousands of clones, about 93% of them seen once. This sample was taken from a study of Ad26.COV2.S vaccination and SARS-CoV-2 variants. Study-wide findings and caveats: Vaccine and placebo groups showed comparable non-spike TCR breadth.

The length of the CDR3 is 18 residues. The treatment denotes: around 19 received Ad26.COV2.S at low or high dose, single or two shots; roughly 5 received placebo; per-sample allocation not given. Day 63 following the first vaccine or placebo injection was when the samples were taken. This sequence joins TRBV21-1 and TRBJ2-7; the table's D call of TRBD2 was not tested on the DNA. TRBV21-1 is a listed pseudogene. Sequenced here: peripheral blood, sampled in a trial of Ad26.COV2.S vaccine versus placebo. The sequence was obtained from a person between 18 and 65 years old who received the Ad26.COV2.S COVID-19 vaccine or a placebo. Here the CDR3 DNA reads TGTGCCAGCAGCAAGGGGGCTAAGACTAGCGGGGGCTCCTACGAGCAGTACTTC. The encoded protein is CASSKGAKTSGGSYEQYF.